What follows are 31 T cell receptor beta chains derived from one specimen sequenced in a study of OX40 agonist ivuxolimab in advanced cancers. Assay used: immunoSEQ multiplex PCR; TCRdb lists only in-frame clones, some missing. The data show around 67,000 clones, roughly 85% seen once. Sequencing used CD4+ or CD8+ T cells sorted from blood, obtained in a trial of the OX40 agonist ivuxolimab. These receptors were taken from an adult with an advanced solid tumor such as melanoma, head and neck, liver or kidney cancer.

The chain combines TRBV7-6 with TRBJ2-1; a possible D gene is TRBD1 (6 bases). CDR3 size: 15 residues. CDR1 and CDR2 (germline): SGHVS, FNYEAQ. Trimming removed 1 base at V and 9 bases at J, with 16 bases between. The CDR3 region has the DNA TGTGCCAGCAGCTTAGTGGCCAGGGGTTTCGGTGAGCAGTTCTTC. Protein: CASSLVARGFGEQFF.

CDR3 loop: CASSLLGDYNSPLHF. The CDR3 DNA follows: TGTGCCAGCAGCTTGTTGGGAGACTATAATTCACCCCTCCACTTT. The rearrangement links TRBV5-6 to TRBJ1-6; no definite D call. The CDR3 spans 15 residues. The germline gives CDR1 SGHDT, CDR2 YYEEEE. Trimming cost V 1 base and J 3 bases, with 8 bases left between them.

CDR3 coding DNA: TGCGCCAGCAGTTTTCAAAGTCGGGCAGGACCTCCCGGAGATACGCAGTATTTT. Encoded protein: CASSFQSRAGPPGDTQYF. The chain combines TRBV5-1 with TRBJ2-3, with no clear D. The CDR3 totals 18 residues. With 5 bases removed from V and 5 bases from J, the gap between germline ends came to 27 bases. Germline CDR1 is SGHRS and CDR2 is YFSETQ.

The chain employs TRBV19 and TRBJ2-1; 11 nucleotides agree with TRBD2. The CDR3 is 15 amino acids. Per germline, CDR1 LNHDA and CDR2 SQIVND (reference sequence). V was clipped by 5 bases and J by 5 bases; unmatched bases: 5. Here the CDR3 DNA reads TGTGCCAGTAGTCGGGGACTAGCGGTGAACAATGAGCAGTTCTTC. Translating it yields CASSRGLAVNNEQFF. Based on the CDR3 plus reference TRBV19 and TRBJ2-1, the full variable domain is DGGITQSPKYLFRKEGQNVTLSCEQNLNHDAMYWYRQDPGQGLRLIYYSQIVNDFQKGDIAEGYSVSREKKESFPLTVTSAQKNPTAFYLCASSRGLAVNNEQFFGPGTRLTVL.

The J gene is TRBJ2-2, the V gene TRBV30; D is perhaps TRBD1 (5 bases). The germline CDR1 and CDR2 sequences are GTSNPN and SVGIG (reference sequence). The CDR3 is 14 amino acids. Trimming left V 2 bases short and J 3 bases short, with 10 bases between. DNA for the CDR3: TGTGCCTGGAGTAAAGGGGATTACACCGGGGAGCTGTTTTTT. Translation: CAWSKGDYTGELFF.

J is TRBJ2-4 and V is TRBV7-2; D call uncertain. V dropped 6 bases and J dropped 8 bases, with 8 bases sitting between them. Germline-derived CDR1 and CDR2 are SGHTA and FQGNSA. This CDR3 region has 11 residues. The CDR3 DNA follows: TGTGCCAGCAGTGTTTTGGACATTCAGTACTTC. Translated: CASSVLDIQYF.

This sequence joins TRBV6-5 and TRBJ2-5; no firm D call. With 0 bases removed from V and 1 base from J, the gap between germline ends came to 9 bases. Germline-derived CDR1 and CDR2 are MNHEY and SVGAGI. CDR3 length: 15 amino acids. This chain's CDR3 is CASSYSAGRQETQYF. The CDR3 region has the DNA TGTGCCAGCAGTTACTCAGCAGGCCGCCAAGAGACCCAGTACTTC.

This sequence joins TRBV5-5 and TRBJ2-3, with TRBD1 matching over 7 bases. The V and J ends lost 3 bases and 1 base, in that order; junction bases with no gene match: 5. Germline lookup yields CDR1 SGHKS and CDR2 YYEKEE (reference sequence). This CDR3 has 15 residues. CDR3 DNA: TGTGCCAGCAGCTCCCAAGACAGGGGCACAGATACGCAGTATTTT. It codes for CASSSQDRGTDTQYF.

The chain carries TRBV6-1 and TRBJ2-1; TRBD1 aligns across 7 bases. The CDR3 length is 15 residues. V gave up 6 bases and J gave up 1 base; unmatched junction bases: 6. Germline V lookup: CDR1 MNHNS, CDR2 SASEGT. In DNA, the CDR3 is TGTGCCAGCAGAGTACAGGGGTCGTCCTACAATGAGCAGTTCTTC. Encoded protein: CASRVQGSSYNEQFF.

The gene calls are TRBV5-1 and TRBJ1-2; D gene uncertain. V lost 2 bases and J lost 3, with 17 bases in between. Germline V CDR1 and CDR2: SGHRS, YFSETQ. The CDR3 is 16 amino acids. CDR3 coding DNA: TGCGCCAGCAGCTTCTTGGAAGGGAGGGTGGACTATGGCTACACCTTC. Protein: CASSFLEGRVDYGYTF.

The chain carries TRBV19 and TRBJ2-1; no clear D gene. CDR3 length: 17 amino acids. Germline CDR1 reads LNHDA; CDR2 reads SQIVND (reference sequence). The V gene lost 3 bases and the J gene lost 2 bases, with 17 bases spanning the gap. CDR3 sequence: CASSIRSPGSAYNEQFF. CDR3 DNA sequence: TGTGCCAGTAGTATCCGGAGCCCGGGCAGTGCCTACAATGAGCAGTTCTTC.

The chain uses TRBV5-1 and TRBJ2-3, with TRBD1 matching over 9 bases. The CDR3 covers 15 residues. V lost 2 bases to trimming and J lost 4 bases; unmatched junction nucleotides: 5. CDR1 and CDR2 from the germline V gene are SGHRS and YFSETQ. In nucleotides, the CDR3 is TGCGCCAGCAGCTTACGGACAGGGGCAGCAGATACGCAGTATTTT. As protein: CASSLRTGAADTQYF.

The genes are TRBV18 and TRBJ1-1; no clear D. V was shortened by 2 bases and J by 7 bases, with 11 bases between the two germline ends. The germline V gene encodes CDR1 KGHSH and CDR2 LQKENI. There are 13 residues in the CDR3. CDR3 DNA sequence: TGTGCCAGCTCACCAGATAAAGGGCTTGAAGCTTTCTTT. It specifies CASSPDKGLEAFF.

The gene calls are TRBV6-6 and TRBJ2-2; 7 nucleotides match TRBD1. The J segment lost 3 bases and the V segment lost 5 bases, leaving 9 bases of the junction unmatched. Germline V gives CDR1 MNHNY, CDR2 SVGAGI (reference sequence). The CDR3 has 16 residues. CDR3 loop: CASSVQGLSDTGELFF. In DNA form, the CDR3 reads TGTGCCAGCAGTGTACAGGGGTTGAGCGACACCGGGGAGCTGTTTTTT.

The chain combines TRBV9 with TRBJ2-3; 8 bases line up with TRBD2. This CDR3 has 14 amino acids. The V and J ends lost 5 bases and 6 bases, in that order; junction bases with no gene match: 8. Looked up from germline, CDR1 is SGDLS and CDR2 is YYNGEE. The CDR3 DNA sequence: TGTGCCAGCAGTGGACTAGCCGGCAAGGATACGCAGTATTTT. This encodes CASSGLAGKDTQYF.

J is TRBJ1-6 and V is TRBV18; no firm D call. The V and J ends lost 2 bases and 6 bases respectively, with 11 bases between them. The CDR3 sequence is 15 residues long. Germline lookup yields CDR1 KGHSH and CDR2 LQKENI. In DNA form, the CDR3 reads TGTGCCAGCTCACCAACCCCCGGCCCTAATTCACCCCTCCACTTT. This gives the protein CASSPTPGPNSPLHF.

The chain recombines TRBV10-3 with TRBJ1-6; D call uncertain. CDR3 length equals 12 residues. Germline V gene data show CDR1 as ENHRY and CDR2 as SYGVKD. Trimming pared 1 base from V and 11 bases from J, leaving 6 bases between. CDR3 sequence reads: CAISELEAPLHF. The CDR3 region has the DNA TGTGCCATCAGTGAGTTAGAGGCACCCCTCCACTTT.

The J gene is TRBJ1-1, the V gene TRBV11-2; tentative D call: TRBD1 (5 bases). The CDR3 loop spans 13 amino acids. Trimming took 6 bases from V and 1 from J, leaving 9 bases between them. Germline CDR1 is SGHAT and CDR2 is FQNNGV. The CDR3, as DNA: TGTGCCAGCAGACGGGGCGAGAACACTGAAGCTTTCTTT. Its translation is CASRRGENTEAFF.

This clone was counted a single time. The chain links TRBV5-1 to TRBJ2-2; 7 positions agree with TRBD1. From germline, CDR1 is SGHRS and CDR2 YFSETQ. The V segment lost 3 bases and the J segment 3 bases; nucleotides outside the gene matches: 8. The CDR3 spans 16 residues. CDR3 sequence (DNA): TGCGCCAGCAGCTATGACAGGGCGGTATACACCGGGGAGCTGTTTTTT. Its translation is CASSYDRAVYTGELFF.

The gene calls are TRBV18 and TRBJ1-5; the D gene is possibly TRBD1 (5 bases). V gave up 2 bases and J gave up 2 bases, with 10 bases separating them. Germline V gives CDR1 KGHSH, CDR2 LQKENI. The CDR3 loop spans 15 amino acids. In DNA, the CDR3 is TGTGCCAGCTCACCAGATCAGGGCCGCAATCAGCCCCAGCATTTT. Protein product: CASSPDQGRNQPQHF.

The rearrangement uses TRBV6-1 and TRBJ1-1; 8 positions match TRBD1. CDR3 size: 13 residues. V was pared by 6 bases and J by 8 bases, with 8 bases of the junction left unmatched. Germline V CDR1 and CDR2: MNHNS, SASEGT. This CDR3 reads CASRTGGLGEAFF. The CDR3 DNA is TGTGCCAGCAGAACAGGGGGACTGGGGGAAGCTTTCTTT.

Turning to this clone: The same CDR3 is also encoded by other DNA sequences in this sample. The chain carries TRBV28 and TRBJ1-4; D may be TRBD1 (6 bases). The CDR3 runs to 15 residues. The germline V gene has CDR1 MDHEN and CDR2 SYDVKM. The V gene lost 4 bases and the J gene lost 6 bases, with 15 bases spanning the gap. The CDR3 loop is CASSSRQVADEKLFF. The DNA for the CDR3 is TGTGCCAGCAGTTCAAGACAGGTCGCAGATGAAAAACTGTTTTTT.

The chain joins TRBV27 to TRBJ1-5, with TRBD1 identical over 8 bases. J gave up 4 bases and V 1 base, and 9 bases lay outside the gene matches. CDR3 length equals 17 residues. Germline CDR1 and CDR2: MNHEY and SMNVEV (reference sequence). The CDR3 protein is CASSLFWTGNPNQPQHF. The CDR3 coding sequence is TGTGCCAGCAGTTTATTTTGGACAGGGAATCCTAATCAGCCCCAGCATTTT.

The table lists this clone with a count of one. Here the CDR3 reads CASRDDRVVGYTF. DNA for the CDR3: TGTGCCAGCAGAGACGACAGGGTGGTTGGCTACACCTTC. The rearrangement joins TRBV2 to TRBJ1-2; 7 bases are shared with TRBD1. V gave up 6 bases and J gave up 7 bases; unmatched junction bases: 8. Germline V CDR1 and CDR2: SNHLY, FYNNEI. The CDR3 runs 13 residues.

V usage is TRBV20-1 and J usage is TRBJ2-1; a weak D match, TRBD1 (6 bases). Trimming took off 1 base at V and 10 bases at J, with 8 bases between the two ends. Germline assignment: CDR1 DFQATT and CDR2 SNEGSKA (reference sequence). The CDR3 extends over 11 amino acids. DNA of the CDR3: TGCAGTGCTAGAGCAGGGGAGGAGCAGTTCTTC. It is translated as CSARAGEEQFF.

This rearrangement joins TRBV5-1 to TRBJ1-3; no clear D. Trimming left V 0 bases short and J 0 bases short, with 10 bases between. The CDR3 is 16 residues long. CDR1 is SGHRS, CDR2 YFSETQ, per germline. The DNA of the CDR3 is TGCGCCAGCAGCTTGGCCGCGGGTAGCTCTGGAAACACCATATATTTT. It yields the protein CASSLAAGSSGNTIYF.

This chain connects TRBV19 to TRBJ1-1, with D maybe TRBD1 (6 bases). Germline V gene data show CDR1 as LNHDA and CDR2 as SQIVND (reference sequence). Trimming removed 7 bases from V and 1 base from J, with 7 bases in between. The CDR3 is 12 amino acids. In DNA form, the CDR3 reads TGTGCCAGTATGGACAGGAACACTGAAGCTTTCTTT. This encodes CASMDRNTEAFF.

The chain recombines TRBV27 with TRBJ1-4; 10 bases fit TRBD1. The germline V gene encodes CDR1 MNHEY and CDR2 SMNVEV (reference sequence). Germline trimming cut 5 bases from V and 6 bases from J; bases unmatched to any gene: 9. The CDR3 has 16 residues. This CDR3 reads CASSRTSGTGDEKLFF. The CDR3 coding sequence is TGTGCCAGCAGTCGTACCTCTGGGACAGGGGATGAAAAACTGTTTTTT.

V usage is TRBV2 and J usage is TRBJ1-5, with D possibly TRBD1 on 6 matching bases. The CDR3 is 15 amino acids. V was clipped by 5 bases and J by 0 bases, with 11 bases between them. Looked up from germline, CDR1 is SNHLY and CDR2 is FYNNEI. As DNA, the CDR3 is TGTGCCAGCAGTCAACAGGGACTTAGCAATCAGCCCCAGCATTTT. It encodes CASSQQGLSNQPQHF.

This clone has a handful of counts. This chain links TRBV11-2 with TRBJ2-7, with TRBD1 matching 9 bases. The CDR3 consists of 15 residues. The V gene's germline CDR1 is SGHAT and CDR2 FQNNGV. The V gene end was trimmed by 1 base and the J gene end by 1 base; junction bases not matched to a gene: 2. CDR3 sequence reads: CASSLGGQGSYEQYF. Here the CDR3 DNA reads TGTGCCAGCAGCTTAGGGGGACAGGGTTCCTACGAGCAGTACTTC.

CDR3 coding DNA: TGTGCCAGCAGCTTGCTCCGGGGGAGGAACACCGGGGAGCTGTTTTTT. As protein: CASSLLRGRNTGELFF. This rearrangement joins TRBV5-4 to TRBJ2-2; TRBD2 is a possible D gene (6 bases). The CDR3 is 16 residues long. Germline V gives CDR1 SGHNT, CDR2 YYREEE (reference sequence). Deletions cut 1 base from V and 1 base from J, with 11 bases between.